These 30 T cell receptor beta chains were all obtained from the same sample, sequenced in a study of T cell responses to AZD1222 COVID-19 vaccine. Profiled with immunoSEQ multiplex PCR; TCRdb holds only in-frame clones, not every one. Among under 120,000 clones listed, 92% were seen once. Material: peripheral blood, obtained on day 0 of AZD1222 vaccination. These receptors all stem from an adult in good health.

The chain combines TRBV3-1 (or the pseudogene TRBV3-2) with TRBJ2-5; the D is unclear. Looked up from germline, CDR1 is LGHDT and CDR2 is YNNKEL (reference sequence). V shed 4 bases and J shed 7 bases, with 10 bases lying between them. CDR3 length: 12 residues. DNA for the CDR3: TGTGCCAGCAGCCCCCCGTTTAGGACCCAGTACTTC. It is translated as CASSPPFRTQYF.

V is TRBV2 and J is TRBJ1-6, with D possibly matching TRBD1 (5 bases). Per germline, CDR1 SNHLY and CDR2 FYNNEI. The ends were cut back, 3 bases at V and 10 bases at J, with 19 bases in the middle. The CDR3 totals 16 residues. CDR3 in amino acids: CASSDKTAKIGSPLHF. CDR3 coding DNA: TGTGCCAGCAGTGATAAGACAGCTAAAATAGGATCACCCCTCCACTTT.

This sequence joins TRBV5-1 and TRBJ1-1; D remains ambiguous. V lost 5 bases to trimming and J lost 6 bases, with 17 bases between them. This CDR3 spans 14 amino acids. The germline gives CDR1 SGHRS, CDR2 YFSETQ. CDR3 region: CASREGKIRAEAFF. The CDR3 bases are TGCGCCAGCAGAGAAGGGAAAATAAGGGCTGAAGCTTTCTTT.

The chain uses TRBV9 and TRBJ2-3; D is tentatively TRBD1 or TRBD2 (6 bases each). Trimming pared 0 bases from V and 2 bases from J, leaving 10 bases between. This CDR3 is 15 amino acids long. Germline-derived CDR1 and CDR2 are SGDLS and YYNGEE. CDR3 nucleotide sequence: TGTGCCAGCAGCGTAGCGGGGGCTGACACAGATACGCAGTATTTT. Translation gives CASSVAGADTDTQYF.

The V gene is TRBV10-1, the J gene TRBJ1-1; 7 bases agree with TRBD1. Trimming cost V 6 bases and J 4 bases; bases outside gene matches: 11. The CDR3 length is 15 residues. The germline gives CDR1 WNHNN, CDR2 SYGVQD (reference sequence). The CDR3: CASRVRGTLGTEAFF. CDR3 DNA: TGCGCCAGCAGAGTCAGGGGGACTTTAGGCACTGAAGCTTTCTTT.

This clone was seen a few times. The rearrangement links TRBV19 to TRBJ2-7; 8 bases match TRBD1. The V and J ends lost 5 bases and 6 bases, in that order; junction bases with no gene match: 12. Germline CDR1 is LNHDA and CDR2 is SQIVND (reference sequence). The CDR3 runs 15 residues. CDR3 region: CASSGTGTGRTEQYF. In DNA, the CDR3 is TGTGCCAGTAGTGGGACCGGGACAGGCCGTACCGAGCAGTACTTC.

J is TRBJ1-5 and V is TRBV27; possible D gene TRBD1, 5 bases. The germline gives CDR1 MNHEY, CDR2 SMNVEV (reference sequence). Trimming removed 5 bases from V and 1 base from J, with 9 bases in between. This CDR3 region has 14 residues. The CDR3 sequence is CASSHRDSNQPQHF. CDR3 coding DNA: TGTGCCAGCAGTCACCGGGACAGCAATCAGCCCCAGCATTTT.

V usage is TRBV7-3 and J usage is TRBJ2-5, with 7 positions matching TRBD1. With 5 bases clipped from V and 2 bases from J, the junction kept 5 bases outside the gene matches. The CDR3 totals 14 residues. CDR1 SGHTA and CDR2 FQGTGA come from the germline V gene. The CDR3 nucleotides are TGTGCCAGCAGCAGAGGGACAGAACAAGAGACCCAGTACTTC. Protein product: CASSRGTEQETQYF.

The rearrangement joins TRBV25-1 to TRBJ1-1; 8 nucleotides align to TRBD1. CDR3 size: 14 residues. Losses at the gene ends were 6 bases for V and 6 bases for J; bases not matched to a gene: 9. CDR1 and CDR2 (germline): MGHDK, SYGVNS. CDR3 in DNA: TGTGCCAGCAGCCGTCCAGGGGGCGCATCTGAAGCTTTCTTT. This encodes CASSRPGGASEAFF. Together with reference TRBV25-1 and TRBJ1-1, the CDR3 gives the full variable domain: EADIYQTPRYLVIGTGKKITLECSQTMGHDKMYWYQQDPGMELHLIHYSYGVNSTEKGDLSSESTVSRIRTEHFPLTLESARPSHTSQYLCASSRPGGASEAFFGQGTRLTVV.

About this clone itself: Other DNA sequences in the same sample also yield this CDR3. V gene TRBV7-3 combines with J gene TRBJ1-1, with D unresolved. The V end lost 0 bases, the J end lost 0 bases, and 2 bases lay between the germline ends. The CDR3 runs 13 residues. Germline V gene sequence: CDR1 SGHTA, CDR2 FQGTGA. The CDR3 spells CASSLTVNTEAFF. The CDR3 DNA follows: TGTGCCAGCAGCTTAACAGTGAACACTGAAGCTTTCTTT.

The rearrangement joins TRBV27 to TRBJ1-1, with D possibly being TRBD1 (5 bases). V was trimmed by 0 bases and J by 3 bases, leaving 11 bases between them. This CDR3 spans 15 amino acids. Germline V gene sequence: CDR1 MNHEY, CDR2 SMNVEV (reference sequence). CDR3 in DNA: TGTGCCAGCAGTTTATCAGGCAGGGTGGACACTGAAGCTTTCTTT. Translating gives CASSLSGRVDTEAFF.

This clone was picked up one time. The chain combines TRBV18 with TRBJ1-1; D ambiguous. The CDR3 is 15 amino acids. Germline V CDR1 and CDR2: KGHSH, LQKENI. Trimming removed 7 bases from V and 1 base from J, with 16 bases in between. CDR3 region: CASFDSQPSNTEAFF. CDR3 DNA: TGTGCCAGCTTCGACTCTCAACCCTCGAACACTGAAGCTTTCTTT.

The rearrangement joins TRBV11-3 to TRBJ2-1; D remains ambiguous. CDR3 length: 12 amino acids. Trimming took off 6 bases at V and 10 bases at J, with 13 bases between the two ends. Per the germline V gene, CDR1 is SGHNT and CDR2 is YENEEA. CDR3 region: CASSQEGKEQFF. As DNA, the CDR3 is TGTGCCAGCAGTCAGGAAGGGAAGGAGCAGTTCTTC.

The chain carries TRBV7-3 and TRBJ2-7, with TRBD2 matching 11 bases. The V gene's germline CDR1 is SGHTA and CDR2 FQGTGA. V was pared by 4 bases and J by 2 bases, with 7 bases of the junction left unmatched. The CDR3 covers 16 residues. The CDR3 loop is CASSSGTSGAPYEQYF. The CDR3 nucleotides read TGTGCCAGCAGCTCAGGGACTAGCGGCGCCCCCTACGAGCAGTACTTC.

The chain employs TRBV7-7 and TRBJ1-4; 9 positions agree with TRBD1. V trimming: 5 bases; J trimming: 5 bases; junction bases outside the gene matches: 3. CDR1 is SSHAT, CDR2 FNYEAQ, per germline (reference sequence). This CDR3 region has 14 residues. DNA of the CDR3: TGTGCCAGCAGCCCCGGGACAGGGAATGAAAAACTGTTTTTT. Its protein product is CASSPGTGNEKLFF.

This rearrangement joins TRBV9 to TRBJ1-3; 8 bases line up with TRBD1. This CDR3 has 14 residues. V dropped 3 bases and J dropped 7; count of bases not matched to a gene: 6. Germline values: CDR1 SGDLS, CDR2 YYNGEE. The chain's CDR3 is CASSGDRSVNTIYF. In DNA, the CDR3 is TGTGCCAGCAGCGGGGACAGGTCGGTTAACACCATATATTTT.

The CDR3 spells CASSRDGNTGELFF. CDR3 DNA sequence: TGTGCCAGCAGCCGGGACGGGAACACCGGGGAGCTGTTTTTT. The chain is built from TRBV7-3 and TRBJ2-2; D is perhaps TRBD1 or TRBD2 (5 bases each). Germline V lookup: CDR1 SGHTA, CDR2 FQGTGA. The CDR3 is 14 amino acids. Trimming left V 5 bases short and J 1 base short, with 8 bases between.

The chain combines TRBV7-3 with TRBJ2-3; D may be TRBD1 (5 bases). This CDR3 region has 13 residues. Trimming took off 5 bases at V and 4 bases at J, with 10 bases between the two ends. CDR1 and CDR2 (germline): SGHTA, FQGTGA. The CDR3 loop is CASSALGADTQYF. DNA for the CDR3: TGTGCCAGCAGCGCCTTAGGGGCAGATACGCAGTATTTT.

The chain couples TRBV15 to TRBJ2-6, with 7 bases fitting TRBD1. J gave up 0 bases and V 2 bases, and 7 bases lay outside the gene matches. Germline CDR1 reads LNHNV; CDR2 reads YYDKDF (reference sequence). The CDR3 has 18 residues. In nucleotides, the CDR3 is TGTGCCACCAGCAGACGGACAGGCTTTCGCTCTGGGGCCAACGTCCTGACTTTC. Translated, it gives CATSRRTGFRSGANVLTF.

The V call is TRBV28, the J call TRBJ2-7; no clear D. This CDR3 has 15 residues. V lost 6 bases to trimming and J lost 0 bases, with 15 bases between them. Germline V gene sequence: CDR1 MDHEN, CDR2 SYDVKM. The CDR3 region is CASSRPDGASYEQYF. In DNA form, the CDR3 reads TGTGCCAGCAGCCGACCGGACGGAGCCTCCTACGAGCAGTACTTC.

The genes are TRBV19 and TRBJ2-1; 12 bases line up with TRBD2. V lost 5 bases and J lost 5; bases outside the gene matches: 1. CDR3 size: 14 residues. Per germline, CDR1 LNHDA and CDR2 SQIVND (reference sequence). The CDR3: CASSWTSGNNEQFF. In nucleotides, the CDR3 is TGTGCCAGTAGTTGGACTAGCGGGAACAATGAGCAGTTCTTC.

The gene calls are TRBV6-1 and TRBJ1-2, with 7 bases aligning to TRBD1. CDR3 length equals 15 residues. The germline V gene has CDR1 MNHNS and CDR2 SASEGT. With 3 bases clipped from V and 7 bases from J, the junction kept 11 bases outside the gene matches. CDR3 in amino acids: CASSDTSTGRSGYTF. In DNA, the CDR3 is TGTGCCAGCAGTGACACCTCGACAGGGCGGAGTGGCTACACCTTC.

This clone came up once. The chain combines TRBV7-8 with TRBJ1-6; TRBD1 matches 7 bases. Looked up from germline, CDR1 is SGHVS and CDR2 is FQNEAQ. The CDR3 length is 16 residues. V lost 5 bases and J lost 7; bases outside the gene matches: 11. The CDR3 loop reads CASSLGTARTNSPLHF. CDR3 nucleotides: TGTGCCAGCAGCCTAGGGACAGCCCGAACGAATTCACCCCTCCACTTT.

This clone has just a few counts. V gene TRBV7-2 combines with J gene TRBJ1-5, with D possibly being TRBD1 (5 bases). V was pared by 5 bases and J by 7 bases, with 18 bases between. CDR3 length: 15 amino acids. Looked up from germline, CDR1 is SGHTA and CDR2 is FQGNSA. CDR3 coding DNA: TGTGCCAGCAGCCGGTCGACAGCAGACGGGCAGCCCCAGCATTTT. Its translation: CASSRSTADGQPQHF.

Turning to this clone: Relative to the germline gene, one junction end is altered; a read error may explain this. The chain carries TRBV4-2 and TRBJ2-3; D not resolved. This CDR3 has 16 amino acids. Germline V gene lookup returns CDR1 LGHNA and CDR2 YNFKEQ. The CDR3 nucleotides are TGTGCCAGCAGCCAAGAGGCGAGAATTCGCACATATACGCAGTATTTT. Encoded protein: CASSQEARIRTYTQYF.

With regard to this clone: The same CDR3 also results from other DNA sequences found in this sample. The chain combines TRBV6-2 or TRBV6-3 with TRBJ1-4; D remains unclear. Germline V lookup: CDR1 MNHEY, CDR2 SVGEGT. V was shortened by 2 bases and J by 7 bases, with 5 bases between the two germline ends. The CDR3 length is 12 residues. This CDR3 is CASSYLGEKLFF. CDR3 DNA: TGTGCCAGCAGTTACCTAGGTGAAAAACTGTTTTTT.

The rearrangement joins TRBV30 to TRBJ2-7; D possibly corresponds to TRBD2 (7 bases). V lost 3 bases and J 3 bases, leaving 18 bases between the germline ends. The length of the CDR3 is 15 residues. CDR1 is GTSNPN, CDR2 SVGIG, per germline (reference sequence). The CDR3 region has the DNA TGTGCCTGGAGCCGAGGGGGGGCTGGGGACTACGAGCAGTACTTC. It is translated as CAWSRGGAGDYEQYF.

The chain combines TRBV10-3 with TRBJ2-5, with a possible D match to TRBD1 (5 bases). This CDR3 is built from 16 residues. Germline V CDR1 and CDR2: ENHRY, SYGVKD. Trimming left V 0 bases short and J 5 bases short, with 16 bases between. The CDR3 DNA follows: TGTGCCATCAGTGAGTCGATAGCCAGGGATAGGGAGACCCAGTACTTC. Its translation is CAISESIARDRETQYF.

The rearrangement uses TRBV4-2 and TRBJ1-5; no definite D call. The CDR3 sequence is 15 residues long. Trimming cost V 0 bases and J 3 bases, with 9 bases left between them. Germline V gene lookup returns CDR1 LGHNA and CDR2 YNFKEQ. The CDR3 loop is CASSQESRDNQPQHF. CDR3 coding DNA: TGTGCCAGCAGCCAAGAAAGTAGGGACAATCAGCCCCAGCATTTT.

The V and J genes are TRBV19 and TRBJ1-1; 7 bases are shared with TRBD1. The CDR3 has 14 residues. Trimming cost V 5 bases and J 7 bases; bases outside gene matches: 10. Germline lookup yields CDR1 LNHDA and CDR2 SQIVND (reference sequence). CDR3 sequence (DNA): TGTGCCAGTAGTCCGAGACAGGGTAGGGGTGAAGCTTTCTTT. Protein sequence: CASSPRQGRGEAFF. The entire variable domain, with the rest obtained from reference TRBV19 and TRBJ1-1, is as follows: DGGITQSPKYLFRKEGQNVTLSCEQNLNHDAMYWYRQDPGQGLRLIYYSQIVNDFQKGDIAEGYSVSREKKESFPLTVTSAQKNPTAFYLCASSPRQGRGEAFFGQGTRLTVV.